The subject of this entry is one T cell receptor (beta chain). This record belongs to a study of a mutant IDH1 vaccine in newly diagnosed glioma. Time point defined: baseline, week 1 (first vaccination visit). This sample's treatment: pre-vaccination baseline after standard-of-care therapy. Generated by immunoSEQ multiplex PCR, the TCRdb table keeps only in-frame clones and is missing some. The sample has about 35,000 clones; 88% are singletons. The sequencing used PBMCs, collected from a glioma patient treated with radiotherapy, temozolomide or both. The receptor's source is a woman aged 40 to 50 with glioma.

CDR3 nucleotide sequence: TGTGCCAGCCGAAAAGCGGGGGCCGTATACGAGCAGTACTTC. Protein sequence: CASRKAGAVYEQYF. The chain is built from TRBV6-5 and TRBJ2-7; 8 nucleotides agree with TRBD2. CDR1 and CDR2 from the germline V gene are MNHEY and SVGAGI. The CDR3 spans 14 residues. J lost 4 bases, V lost 8 bases, and 10 bases had no gene match.